This T cell receptor (beta chain) was identified in a study of blood T cell repertoires in COVID-19. Those enrolled, adults aged roughly 18 to 100 years, came from fewer than 25 US areas. V lost 4 bases, J lost 3 bases, and 18 bases lay in between. The CDR3 extends over 16 amino acids. Germline V lookup: CDR1 MNHEY, CDR2 SVGAGI. Produced via immunoSEQ multiplex PCR; TCRdb's table is partial and in-frame only. The sample has approximately 300,000 clones; roughly 89% are singletons. The chain combines TRBV6-5 with TRBJ2-5; D remains unclear. The source is a man aged 55-75 years who had recovered from COVID-19. Material: PBMCs or T cells enriched from blood (not recorded which). CDR3 coding DNA: TGTGCCAGCAGTTCATACGGCCACCTAGAGAAAGAGACCCAGTACTTC. Translation gives CASSSYGHLEKETQYF.